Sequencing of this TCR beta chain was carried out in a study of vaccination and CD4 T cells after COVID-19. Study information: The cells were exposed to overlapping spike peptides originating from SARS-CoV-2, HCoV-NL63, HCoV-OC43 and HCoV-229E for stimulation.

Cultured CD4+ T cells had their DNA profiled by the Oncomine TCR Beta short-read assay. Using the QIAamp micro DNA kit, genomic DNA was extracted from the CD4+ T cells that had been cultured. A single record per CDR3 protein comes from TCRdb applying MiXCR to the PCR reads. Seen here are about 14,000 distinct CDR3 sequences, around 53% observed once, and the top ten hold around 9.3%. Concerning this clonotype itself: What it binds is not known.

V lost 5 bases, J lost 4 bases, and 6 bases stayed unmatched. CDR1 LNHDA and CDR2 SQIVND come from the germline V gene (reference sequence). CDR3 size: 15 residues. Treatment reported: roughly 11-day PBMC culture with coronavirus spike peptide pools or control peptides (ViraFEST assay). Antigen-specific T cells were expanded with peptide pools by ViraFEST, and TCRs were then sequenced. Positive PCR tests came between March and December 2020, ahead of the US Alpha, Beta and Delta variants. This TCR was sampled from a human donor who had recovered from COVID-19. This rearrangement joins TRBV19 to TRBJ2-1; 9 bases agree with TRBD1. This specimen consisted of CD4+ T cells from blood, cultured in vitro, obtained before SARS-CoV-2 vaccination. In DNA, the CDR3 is TGTGCCAGTAGTGGGACAGGGACTGGATACAATGAGCAGTTCTTC. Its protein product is CASSGTGTGYNEQFF.